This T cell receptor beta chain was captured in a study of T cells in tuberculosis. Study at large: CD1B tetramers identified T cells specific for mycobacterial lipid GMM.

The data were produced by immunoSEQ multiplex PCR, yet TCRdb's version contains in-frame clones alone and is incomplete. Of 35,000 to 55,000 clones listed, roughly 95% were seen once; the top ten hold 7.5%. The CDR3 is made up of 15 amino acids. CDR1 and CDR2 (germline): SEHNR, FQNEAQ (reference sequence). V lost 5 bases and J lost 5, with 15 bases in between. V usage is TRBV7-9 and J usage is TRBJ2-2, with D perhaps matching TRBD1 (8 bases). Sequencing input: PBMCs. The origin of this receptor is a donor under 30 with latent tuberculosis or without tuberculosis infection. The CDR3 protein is CASSLGQGGTGELFF. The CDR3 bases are TGTGCCAGCAGCCTCGGACAGGGAGGGACCGGGGAGCTGTTTTTT.